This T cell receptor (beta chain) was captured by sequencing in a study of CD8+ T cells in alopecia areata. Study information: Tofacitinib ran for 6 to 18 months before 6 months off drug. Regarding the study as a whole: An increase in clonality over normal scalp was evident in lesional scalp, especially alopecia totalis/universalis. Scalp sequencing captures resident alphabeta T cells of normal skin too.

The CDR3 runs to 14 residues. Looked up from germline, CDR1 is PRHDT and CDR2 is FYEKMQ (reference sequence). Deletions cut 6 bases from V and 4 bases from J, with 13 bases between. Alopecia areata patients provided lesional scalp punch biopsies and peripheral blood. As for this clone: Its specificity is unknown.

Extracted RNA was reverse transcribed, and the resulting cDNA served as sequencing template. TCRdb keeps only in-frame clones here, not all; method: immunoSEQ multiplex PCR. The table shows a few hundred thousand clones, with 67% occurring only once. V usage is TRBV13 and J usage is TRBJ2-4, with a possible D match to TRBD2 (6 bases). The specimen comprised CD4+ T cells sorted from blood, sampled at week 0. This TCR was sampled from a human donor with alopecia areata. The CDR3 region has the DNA TGTGCCAGCAGGAGGGGAGGAGAGAAAAACATTCAGTACTTC. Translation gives CASRRGGEKNIQYF.